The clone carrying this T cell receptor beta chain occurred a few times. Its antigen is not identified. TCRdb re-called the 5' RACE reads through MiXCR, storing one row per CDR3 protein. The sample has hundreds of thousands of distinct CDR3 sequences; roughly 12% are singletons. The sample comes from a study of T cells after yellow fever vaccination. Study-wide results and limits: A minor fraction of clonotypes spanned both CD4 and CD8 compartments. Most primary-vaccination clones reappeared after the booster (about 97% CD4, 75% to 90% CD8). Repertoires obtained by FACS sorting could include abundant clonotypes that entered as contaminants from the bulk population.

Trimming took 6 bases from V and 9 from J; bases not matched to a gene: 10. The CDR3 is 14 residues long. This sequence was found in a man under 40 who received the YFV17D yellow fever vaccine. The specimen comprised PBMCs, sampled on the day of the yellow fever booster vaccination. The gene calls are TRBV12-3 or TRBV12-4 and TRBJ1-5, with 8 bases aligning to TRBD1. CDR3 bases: TGTGCCAGCAGCTCCAGACAGGGGAGACGGCCCCAGCATTTT. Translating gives CASSSRQGRRPQHF.